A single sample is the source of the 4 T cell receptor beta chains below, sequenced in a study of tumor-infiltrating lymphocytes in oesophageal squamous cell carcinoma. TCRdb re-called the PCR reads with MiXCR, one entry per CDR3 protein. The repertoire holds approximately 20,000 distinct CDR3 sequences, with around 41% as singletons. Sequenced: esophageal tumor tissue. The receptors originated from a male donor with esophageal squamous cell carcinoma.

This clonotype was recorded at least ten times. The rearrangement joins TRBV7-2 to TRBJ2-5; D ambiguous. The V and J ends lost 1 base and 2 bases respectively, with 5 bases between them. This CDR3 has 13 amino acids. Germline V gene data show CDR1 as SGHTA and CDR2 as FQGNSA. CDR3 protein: CASSLVLQETQYF. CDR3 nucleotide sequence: TGTGCCAGCAGCTTAGTCTTACAAGAGACCCAGTACTTC.

The CDR3 DNA is TGCAGTGCTAGAGAGACGTCAGGGGGCGGGAATCAGCCCCAGCATTTT. Translating it yields CSARETSGGGNQPQHF. The J gene is TRBJ1-5, the V gene TRBV20-1; the match to TRBD1 covers 8 bases. The CDR3 length is 16 residues. V gave up 0 bases and J gave up 4 bases; unmatched junction bases: 8. Looked up from germline, CDR1 is DFQATT and CDR2 is SNEGSKA (reference sequence).

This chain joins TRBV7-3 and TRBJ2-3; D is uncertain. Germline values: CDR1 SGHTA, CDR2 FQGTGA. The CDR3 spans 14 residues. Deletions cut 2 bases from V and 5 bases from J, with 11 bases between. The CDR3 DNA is TGTGCCAGCAGCTTATCTGGGGTTAGAGATACGCAGTATTTT. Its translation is CASSLSGVRDTQYF.

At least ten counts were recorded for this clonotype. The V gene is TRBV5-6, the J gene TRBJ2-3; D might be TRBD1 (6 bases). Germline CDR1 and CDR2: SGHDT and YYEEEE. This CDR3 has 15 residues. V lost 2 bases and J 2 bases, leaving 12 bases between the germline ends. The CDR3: CASSLTGKVTDTQYF. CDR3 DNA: TGTGCCAGCAGCTTAACAGGGAAGGTCACAGATACGCAGTATTTT.